This TCR beta chain is from a study of blood T cells in healthy people across ages. The study's findings and limits: Measured against age, TCR beta diversity per million T cells decreased in a roughly linear manner.

Alongside a J-beta primer mix, a sample-barcoded 5' primer served in a second PCR lasting about 7 to 11 cycles. Each CDR3 protein is one row after TCRdb ran MiXCR on the 5' RACE reads. Found here are fewer than 1.5 million distinct CDR3 sequences, around 42% of them singletons; the top ten hold less than 8%. The authors drew 8.5 to 10 milliliters of peripheral blood from each donor. Germline V gene data show CDR1 as SGHRS and CDR2 as YFSETQ. The CDR3 extends over 15 amino acids. Of note for this clonotype: The antigen remains undetermined.

Sequencing was carried out using blood. The V and J genes are TRBV5-1 and TRBJ2-5, with a weak D call TRBD2 (7 bases). The DNA end is a closer match to TRBJ2-7, so the J assignment may be wrong. This sequence was found in a woman aged 18-35 years in good health. CDR3 sequence reads: CASSIGERDIPEQYF. Here the CDR3 DNA reads TGCGCCAGCAGTATAGGTGAGCGGGACATTCCCGAGCAGTACTTC.